These 24 T cell receptor beta chains were sequenced from one sample in a study of blood T cell repertoires in COVID-19. Sequencing used immunoSEQ multiplex PCR; TCRdb keeps in-frame clones, though not all of them. This table has some 140,000 clones, under 95% appearing once. Source material: peripheral blood. Source of these receptors: a man aged 50 to 60 with acute or convalescent COVID-19.

This clone was observed once. The rearrangement joins TRBV6-1 to TRBJ2-1; D uncertain. The V gene's germline CDR1 is MNHNS and CDR2 SASEGT. Trimming pared 2 bases from V and 5 bases from J, leaving 7 bases between. The CDR3 spans 13 residues. The CDR3 region is CASSEQSHNEQFF. CDR3 bases: TGTGCCAGCAGTGAACAGTCCCACAATGAGCAGTTCTTC.

The chain uses TRBV2 and TRBJ2-3; the D gene is possibly TRBD1 (7 bases). Germline V gene sequence: CDR1 SNHLY, CDR2 FYNNEI. V lost 7 bases and J lost 0, with 35 bases in between. The length of the CDR3 is 22 residues. CDR3 residues: CASTEGAYRGSGKKASTDTQYF. The CDR3 region has the DNA TGTGCCAGCACGGAGGGGGCATACCGCGGGTCCGGGAAAAAAGCTAGCACAGATACGCAGTATTTT.

The chain is built from TRBV27 and TRBJ1-3, with 8 bases aligning to TRBD1. The junction had 2 bases not matched to a gene; V was cut back by 2 bases and J by 2 bases. Germline CDR1 and CDR2: MNHEY and SMNVEV (reference sequence). The CDR3 runs 15 residues. The CDR3 DNA sequence: TGTGCCAGCAGTTTACAGGGGGCCCCTGGAAACACCATATATTTT. This codes for CASSLQGAPGNTIYF.

This sequence joins TRBV19 and TRBJ2-2; a weak D match, TRBD2 (6 bases). Trimming pared 3 bases from V and 6 bases from J, leaving 8 bases between. CDR1 is LNHDA, CDR2 SQIVND, per germline (reference sequence). The CDR3 covers 13 residues. This chain's CDR3 is CASSMWRAGELFF. CDR3 DNA sequence: TGTGCCAGTAGTATGTGGAGGGCCGGGGAGCTGTTTTTT.

This clone was recorded a few times. The chain has TRBV7-9 and TRBJ1-5; no firm D call. This CDR3 contains 14 residues. The germline gives CDR1 SEHNR, CDR2 FQNEAQ (reference sequence). V was cut by 5 bases and J by 3 bases, with 11 bases left in between. The CDR3 reads CASSGRDLNQPQHF. The DNA of the CDR3 is TGTGCCAGCAGCGGTCGGGATCTCAATCAGCCCCAGCATTTT.

V and J are TRBV5-1 and TRBJ1-2; 7 bases fit TRBD1. The V segment lost 4 bases and the J segment 8 bases; nucleotides outside the gene matches: 14. There are 15 residues in the CDR3. Germline V lookup: CDR1 SGHRS, CDR2 YFSETQ. The CDR3 coding sequence is TGCGCCAGCAGCCGGGACAGCTGGACGTCGGAGGGCTACACCTTC. As protein: CASSRDSWTSEGYTF. Full variable domain (outside the CDR3, taken from reference TRBV5-1 and TRBJ1-2): KAGVTQTPRYLIKTRGQQVTLSCSPISGHRSVSWYQQTPGQGLQFLFEYFSETQRNKGNFPGRFSGRQFSNSRSEMNVSTLELGDSALYLCASSRDSWTSEGYTFGSGTRLTVV.

This chain connects TRBV28 to TRBJ2-1, with D possibly matching TRBD2 (6 bases). V was trimmed by 3 bases and J by 0 bases, leaving 9 bases between them. CDR3 size: 15 residues. Germline V gene lookup returns CDR1 MDHEN and CDR2 SYDVKM. The CDR3 sequence is CASSLTGGSYNEQFF. In DNA form, the CDR3 reads TGTGCCAGCAGTTTGACCGGGGGCTCCTACAATGAGCAGTTCTTC. Based on the CDR3 plus reference TRBV28 and TRBJ2-1, the full variable domain is DVKVTQSSRYLVKRTGEKVFLECVQDMDHENMFWYRQDPGLGLRLIYFSYDVKMKEKGDIPEGYSVSREKKERFSLILESASTNQTSMYLCASSLTGGSYNEQFFGPGTRLTVL.

The J gene is TRBJ2-7, the V gene TRBV5-8; TRBD1 might be the D (5 bases). The CDR3 loop spans 13 amino acids. CDR1 is SGHTS and CDR2 is YDEGEE in the germline V gene. V was clipped by 2 bases and J by 2 bases, with 8 bases between them. Here the CDR3 DNA reads TGTGCCAGCAGCTTTACAGGAACCTACGAGCAGTACGTC. Amino acid sequence: CASSFTGTYEQYV.

This chain connects TRBV27 to TRBJ1-6; 11 bases match TRBD1. There are 18 residues in the CDR3. Per the germline V gene, CDR1 is MNHEY and CDR2 is SMNVEV (reference sequence). After removal of 2 bases from V and 4 bases from J, the junction contained 7 bases not matched to a gene. CDR3 sequence (DNA): TGTGCCAGCAGTTTAGGGATCGGACAGGGGGCTTATAATTCACCCCTCCACTTT. It encodes CASSLGIGQGAYNSPLHF.

J is TRBJ2-3 and V is TRBV4-3; TRBD2 matches 7 bases. The CDR3 covers 18 residues. Germline lookup yields CDR1 LGHNA and CDR2 YSLEER. The ends lost 0 bases at V and 2 bases at J; junction bases unmatched: 11. DNA for the CDR3: TGCGCCAGCAGCCAAGATGTTGTGAGAGCGGGGTTCACAGATACGCAGTATTTT. Translating it yields CASSQDVVRAGFTDTQYF.

The genes are TRBV5-1 and TRBJ1-1; tentative D call: TRBD1 (6 bases). V lost 4 bases, J lost 5 bases, and 18 bases lay in between. This CDR3 region has 15 residues. Germline CDR1 is SGHRS and CDR2 is YFSETQ. CDR3 region: CASSRVGARGTEAFF. CDR3 in DNA: TGCGCCAGCAGCAGGGTGGGGGCACGAGGTACTGAAGCTTTCTTT.

The chain uses TRBV27 and TRBJ1-2; TRBD1 might be the D (6 bases). Between the trimmed V and J ends, which lost 5 bases and 7 bases, there was a span of 20 bases. Germline assignment: CDR1 MNHEY and CDR2 SMNVEV (reference sequence). The CDR3 is made up of 15 amino acids. DNA for the CDR3: TGTGCCAGCAGTGGGCGGATGGGGGCAGTACGTGGCTACACCTTC. Translation: CASSGRMGAVRGYTF.

The chain has TRBV4-1 and TRBJ2-1; TRBD2 agrees at 10 bases. The ends lost 4 bases at V and 4 bases at J; junction bases unmatched: 4. The CDR3 length is 15 residues. The V gene's germline CDR1 is MGHRA and CDR2 YSYEKL. The CDR3 sequence is CASSLSSGGYNEQFF. Here the CDR3 DNA reads TGCGCCAGCAGCCTCTCTAGCGGGGGTTACAATGAGCAGTTCTTC.

The V and J genes are TRBV5-4 and TRBJ2-1; TRBD2 aligns across 11 bases. The J segment lost 3 bases and the V segment lost 0 bases, leaving 5 bases of the junction unmatched. The CDR3 has 17 residues. Germline CDR1 reads SGHNT; CDR2 reads YYREEE (reference sequence). CDR3 amino acids: CASSLGGTSGFYNEQFF. The CDR3 DNA sequence: TGTGCCAGCAGCTTGGGCGGGACTAGCGGTTTCTACAATGAGCAGTTCTTC.

J is TRBJ2-7 and V is TRBV28; maybe TRBD2 (7 bases). This CDR3 is built from 13 residues. V was clipped by 8 bases and J by 2 bases, with 13 bases between them. Per germline, CDR1 MDHEN and CDR2 SYDVKM. The chain's CDR3 is CASGGGHPYEQYF. As DNA, the CDR3 is TGTGCCAGCGGGGGGGGACACCCCTACGAGCAGTACTTC. The full variable domain, completed using reference TRBV28 and TRBJ2-7, is DVKVTQSSRYLVKRTGEKVFLECVQDMDHENMFWYRQDPGLGLRLIYFSYDVKMKEKGDIPEGYSVSREKKERFSLILESASTNQTSMYLCASGGGHPYEQYFGPGTRLTVT.

The gene calls are TRBV25-1 and TRBJ2-7, with 7 bases identical to TRBD1. CDR1 is MGHDK, CDR2 SYGVNS, per germline. Germline trimming cut 3 bases from V and 4 bases from J; bases unmatched to any gene: 9. This CDR3 is built from 15 residues. CDR3 residues: CASSDWQGVWYEQYF. CDR3 DNA sequence: TGTGCCAGCAGTGATTGGCAGGGGGTCTGGTACGAGCAGTACTTC.

J is TRBJ2-2 and V is TRBV5-4; D gene ambiguous. The CDR3 loop spans 17 amino acids. Looked up from germline, CDR1 is SGHNT and CDR2 is YYREEE (reference sequence). V was trimmed by 3 bases and J by 0 bases, leaving 15 bases between them. The CDR3 loop is CASSSPSGQSNTGELFF. The CDR3 coding sequence is TGTGCCAGCAGCTCGCCGAGTGGGCAGTCGAACACCGGGGAGCTGTTTTTT.

The CDR3 sequence: CARSFRTGFRNYGYTF. Here the CDR3 DNA reads TGTGCCAGAAGCTTCCGGACAGGGTTCCGGAACTATGGCTACACCTTC. The chain carries TRBV5-3 and TRBJ1-2; the match to TRBD1 covers 8 bases. TRBV5-3 is an ORF; its function is uncertain. This CDR3 has 16 amino acids. V trimming: 2 bases; J trimming: 2 bases; junction bases outside the gene matches: 8.

The V and J genes are TRBV15 and TRBJ2-6; 12 bases match TRBD1. CDR1 is LNHNV and CDR2 is YYDKDF in the germline V gene (reference sequence). The CDR3 loop spans 20 amino acids. The J segment lost 3 bases and the V segment lost 4 bases, leaving 13 bases of the junction unmatched. CDR3 nucleotide sequence: TGTGCCACCAGCATAGCAAACCCCGGGACAGGGGGCTTTGGGGCCAACGTCCTGACTTTC. Protein sequence: CATSIANPGTGGFGANVLTF.

This chain joins TRBV5-5 and TRBJ1-1; D remains unclear. Trimming stripped 0 bases from V and 0 bases from J, with 9 bases between. CDR1 and CDR2 (germline): SGHKS, YYEKEE (reference sequence). The CDR3 runs to 15 residues. CDR3 sequence: CASSLVRGVNTEAFF. The CDR3, as DNA: TGTGCCAGCAGCTTGGTTCGGGGAGTGAACACTGAAGCTTTCTTT.

This sequence joins TRBV12-5 and TRBJ1-2; D unclear. Trimming removed 4 bases from V and 0 bases from J, with 12 bases in between. Germline CDR1 is LGHNT and CDR2 is FRNRAP. The CDR3 spans 15 residues. CDR3 nucleotides: TGTGCTAGTGGTTCATCCTATTACGCTAACTATGGCTACACCTTC. Encoded protein: CASGSSYYANYGYTF.

V gene TRBV28 combines with J gene TRBJ2-3; TRBD1 matches at 10 bases. From germline, CDR1 is MDHEN and CDR2 SYDVKM. V was clipped by 11 bases and J by 0 bases; unmatched bases: 5. This CDR3 region has 14 residues. CDR3 amino acids: CAGGQGTSTDTQYF. The CDR3 region has the DNA TGTGCCGGGGGACAGGGGACGAGCACAGATACGCAGTATTTT.

V and J are TRBV19 and TRBJ2-1, with 10 bases lining up with TRBD1. The V gene's germline CDR1 is LNHDA and CDR2 SQIVND (reference sequence). The CDR3 totals 16 residues. Trimming took 5 bases from V and 6 from J; bases not matched to a gene: 10. CDR3 bases: TGTGCCAGTAGTTCCCGACAGGGGGCGTCATCCAATGAGCAGTTCTTC. Its protein product is CASSSRQGASSNEQFF.

The genes are TRBV4-2 and TRBJ2-7, with D perhaps matching TRBD2 (5 bases). V dropped 1 base and J dropped 4 bases, with 14 bases sitting between them. CDR3 length: 15 residues. Germline CDR1 reads LGHNA; CDR2 reads YNFKEQ. The CDR3 nucleotides read TGTGCCAGCAGCCAAGCAAAAGGAGGCCTATACGAGCAGTACTTC. It encodes CASSQAKGGLYEQYF.